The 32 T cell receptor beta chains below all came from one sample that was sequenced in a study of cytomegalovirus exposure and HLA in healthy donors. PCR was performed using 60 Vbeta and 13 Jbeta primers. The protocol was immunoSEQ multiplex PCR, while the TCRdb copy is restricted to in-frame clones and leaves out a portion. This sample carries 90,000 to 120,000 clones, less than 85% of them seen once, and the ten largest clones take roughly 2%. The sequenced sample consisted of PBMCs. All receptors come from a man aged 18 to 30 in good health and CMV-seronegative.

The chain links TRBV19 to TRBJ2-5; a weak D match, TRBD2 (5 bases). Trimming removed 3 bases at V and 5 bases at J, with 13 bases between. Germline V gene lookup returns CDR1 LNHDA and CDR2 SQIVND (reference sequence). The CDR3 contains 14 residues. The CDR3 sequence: CASSISPPGETQYF. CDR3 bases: TGTGCCAGTAGTATCTCACCACCGGGGGAGACCCAGTACTTC.

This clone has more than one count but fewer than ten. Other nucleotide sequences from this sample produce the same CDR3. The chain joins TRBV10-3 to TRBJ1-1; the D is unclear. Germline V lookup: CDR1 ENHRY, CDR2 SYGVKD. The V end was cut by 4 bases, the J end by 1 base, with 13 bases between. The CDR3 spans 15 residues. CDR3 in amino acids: CAISGAGQSNTEAFF. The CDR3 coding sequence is TGTGCCATCAGTGGGGCAGGCCAATCGAACACTGAAGCTTTCTTT.

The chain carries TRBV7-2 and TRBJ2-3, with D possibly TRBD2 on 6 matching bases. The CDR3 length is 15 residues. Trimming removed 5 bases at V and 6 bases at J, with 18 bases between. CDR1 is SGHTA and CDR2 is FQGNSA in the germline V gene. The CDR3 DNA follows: TGTGCCAGCAGCGCGGACGCCTTACTAGCTGATACGCAGTATTTT. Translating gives CASSADALLADTQYF. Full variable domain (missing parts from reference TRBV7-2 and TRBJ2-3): GAGVSQSPSNKVTEKGKDVELRCDPISGHTALYWYRQSLGQGLEFLIYFQGNSAPDKSGLPSDRFSAERTGGSVSTLTIQRTQQEDSAVYLCASSADALLADTQYFGPGTRLTVL.

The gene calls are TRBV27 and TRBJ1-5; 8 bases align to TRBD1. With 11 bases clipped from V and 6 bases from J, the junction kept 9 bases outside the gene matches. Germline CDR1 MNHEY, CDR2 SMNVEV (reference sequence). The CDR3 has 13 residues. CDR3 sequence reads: CAVGQGFSQPQHF. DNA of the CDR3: TGTGCCGTCGGACAGGGTTTCTCTCAGCCCCAGCATTTT.

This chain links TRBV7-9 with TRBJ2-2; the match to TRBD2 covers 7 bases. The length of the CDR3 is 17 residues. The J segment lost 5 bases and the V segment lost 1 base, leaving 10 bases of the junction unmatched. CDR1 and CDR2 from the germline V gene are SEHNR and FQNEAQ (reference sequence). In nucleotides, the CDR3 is TGTGCCAGCAGCTTAGTGGCTAGCGGCCGCCGGACCGGGGAGCTGTTTTTT. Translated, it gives CASSLVASGRRTGELFF.

CDR3 DNA sequence: TGTGCCGGCACCACTACAGGGGTCGGCACAGATACGCAGTATTTT. It yields the protein CAGTTTGVGTDTQYF. The chain carries TRBV5-4 and TRBJ2-3; TRBD1 matches 7 bases. This CDR3 contains 15 residues. V was clipped by 10 bases and J by 1 base; unmatched bases: 12. From germline, CDR1 is SGHNT and CDR2 YYREEE (reference sequence).

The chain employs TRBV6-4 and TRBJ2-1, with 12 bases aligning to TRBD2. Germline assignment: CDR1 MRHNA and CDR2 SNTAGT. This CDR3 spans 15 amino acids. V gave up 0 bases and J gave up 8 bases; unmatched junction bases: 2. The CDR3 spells CASSDSASGGDEQFF. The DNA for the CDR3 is TGTGCCAGCAGTGACTCGGCTAGCGGGGGGGATGAGCAGTTCTTC.

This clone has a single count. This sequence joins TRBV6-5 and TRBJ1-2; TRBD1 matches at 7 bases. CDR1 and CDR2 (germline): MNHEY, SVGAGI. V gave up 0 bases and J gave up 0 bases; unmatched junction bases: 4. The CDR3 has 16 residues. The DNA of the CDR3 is TGTGCCAGCAGTTACTCGCCCCAGGGGGCTAACTATGGCTACACCTTC. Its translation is CASSYSPQGANYGYTF.

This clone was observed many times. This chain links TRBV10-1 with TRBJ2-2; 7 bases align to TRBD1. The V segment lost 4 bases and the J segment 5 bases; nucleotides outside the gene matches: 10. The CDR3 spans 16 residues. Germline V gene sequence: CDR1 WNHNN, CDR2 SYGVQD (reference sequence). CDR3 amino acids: CASSGVAGGKTGELFF. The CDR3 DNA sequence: TGCGCCAGCAGTGGTGTGGCAGGGGGAAAGACCGGGGAGCTGTTTTTT.

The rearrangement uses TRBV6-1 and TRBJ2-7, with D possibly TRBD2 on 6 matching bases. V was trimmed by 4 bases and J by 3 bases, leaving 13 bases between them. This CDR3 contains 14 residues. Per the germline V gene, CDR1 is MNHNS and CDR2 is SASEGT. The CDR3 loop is CASSARDSLYEQYF. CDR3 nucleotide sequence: TGTGCCAGCAGTGCCCGGGACTCTCTCTACGAGCAGTACTTC.

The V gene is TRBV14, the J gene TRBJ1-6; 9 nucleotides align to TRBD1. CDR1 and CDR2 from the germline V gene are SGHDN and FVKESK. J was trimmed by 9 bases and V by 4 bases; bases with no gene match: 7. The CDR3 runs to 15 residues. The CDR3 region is CASSRTGEPGSPLHF. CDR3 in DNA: TGTGCCAGCAGCCGGACAGGGGAGCCGGGTTCACCCCTCCACTTT.

In DNA form, the CDR3 reads TGTGCCAGCAGCCAAGGAACAGGGGGAGGTACTGAAGCTTTCTTT. Translation gives CASSQGTGGGTEAFF. The rearrangement uses TRBV9 and TRBJ1-1, with TRBD1 matching over 8 bases. The CDR3 spans 15 residues. CDR1 is SGDLS and CDR2 is YYNGEE in the germline V gene. V lost 4 bases, J lost 5 bases, and 10 bases stayed unmatched.

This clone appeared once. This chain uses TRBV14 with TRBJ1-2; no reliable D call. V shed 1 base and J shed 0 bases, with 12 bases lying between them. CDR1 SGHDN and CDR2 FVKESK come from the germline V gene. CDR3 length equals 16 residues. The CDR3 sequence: CASSQGAGVPNYGYTF. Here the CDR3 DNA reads TGTGCCAGCAGCCAAGGGGCGGGAGTCCCTAACTATGGCTACACCTTC.

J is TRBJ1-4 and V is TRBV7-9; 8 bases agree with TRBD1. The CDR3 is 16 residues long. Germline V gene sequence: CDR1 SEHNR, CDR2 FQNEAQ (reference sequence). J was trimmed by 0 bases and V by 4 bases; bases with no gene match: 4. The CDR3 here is CASSSGQGATNEKLFF. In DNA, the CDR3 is TGTGCCAGCAGCTCCGGACAGGGTGCAACTAATGAAAAACTGTTTTTT.

CDR3: CASSSRQGPSYEQYF. The CDR3 DNA reads TGTGCCAGCAGTTCCCGACAGGGACCTTCCTACGAGCAGTACTTC. This rearrangement joins TRBV27 to TRBJ2-7; 7 nucleotides align to TRBD1. The CDR3 is made up of 15 amino acids. Germline V gene data show CDR1 as MNHEY and CDR2 as SMNVEV (reference sequence). J was trimmed by 1 base and V by 4 bases; bases with no gene match: 7.

CDR3 bases: TGTGCCAGCAGCTTGGGGACAGGGGGTCCCCATGAGCAGTTCTTC. Translated: CASSLGTGGPHEQFF. V usage is TRBV7-7 and J usage is TRBJ2-1, with 11 positions matching TRBD1. J lost 8 bases, V lost 3 bases, and 6 bases had no gene match. This CDR3 has 15 residues. Germline assignment: CDR1 SSHAT and CDR2 FNYEAQ (reference sequence).

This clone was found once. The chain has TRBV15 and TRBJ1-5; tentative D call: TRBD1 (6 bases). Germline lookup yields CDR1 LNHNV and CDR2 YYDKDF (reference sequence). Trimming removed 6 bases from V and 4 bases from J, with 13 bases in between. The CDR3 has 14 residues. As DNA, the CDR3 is TGTGCCACCAGGGGGTACAGGGAGAATCAGCCCCAGCATTTT. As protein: CATRGYRENQPQHF.

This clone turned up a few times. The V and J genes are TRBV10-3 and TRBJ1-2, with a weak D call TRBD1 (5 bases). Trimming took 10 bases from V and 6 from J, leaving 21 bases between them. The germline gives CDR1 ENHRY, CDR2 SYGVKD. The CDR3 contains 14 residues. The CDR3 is CATGPGGNRDGYTF. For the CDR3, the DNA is TGTGCCACAGGGCCCGGGGGGAATCGGGATGGCTACACCTTC.

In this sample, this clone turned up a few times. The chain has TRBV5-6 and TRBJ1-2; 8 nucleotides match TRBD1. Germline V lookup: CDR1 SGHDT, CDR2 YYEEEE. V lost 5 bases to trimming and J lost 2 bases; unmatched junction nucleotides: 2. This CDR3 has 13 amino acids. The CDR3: CASRWTGNYGYTF. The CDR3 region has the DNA TGTGCCAGCAGATGGACAGGGAACTATGGCTACACCTTC.

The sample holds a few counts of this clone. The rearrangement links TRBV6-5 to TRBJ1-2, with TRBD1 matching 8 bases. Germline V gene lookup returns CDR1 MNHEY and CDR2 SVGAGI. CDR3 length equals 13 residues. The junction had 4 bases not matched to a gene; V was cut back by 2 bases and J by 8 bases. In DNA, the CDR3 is TGTGCCAGCAGTTACCAGGGGGCGCAAGGCTACACCTTC. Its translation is CASSYQGAQGYTF.

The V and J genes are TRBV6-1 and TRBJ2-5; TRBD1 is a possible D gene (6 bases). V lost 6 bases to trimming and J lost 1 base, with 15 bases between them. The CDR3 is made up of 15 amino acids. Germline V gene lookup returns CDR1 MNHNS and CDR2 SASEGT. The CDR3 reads CASRGAGFPQETQYF. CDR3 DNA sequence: TGTGCCAGCAGGGGGGCAGGGTTCCCCCAAGAGACCCAGTACTTC.

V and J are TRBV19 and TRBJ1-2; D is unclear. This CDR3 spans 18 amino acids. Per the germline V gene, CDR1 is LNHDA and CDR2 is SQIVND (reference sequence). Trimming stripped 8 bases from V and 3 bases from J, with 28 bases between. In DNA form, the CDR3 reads TGTGCCAGTCCTAGGGCAGTTCCTCGGGAAATGAATTACTATGGCTACACCTTC. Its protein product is CASPRAVPREMNYYGYTF. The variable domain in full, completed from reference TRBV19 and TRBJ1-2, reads DGGITQSPKYLFRKEGQNVTLSCEQNLNHDAMYWYRQDPGQGLRLIYYSQIVNDFQKGDIAEGYSVSREKKESFPLTVTSAQKNPTAFYLCASPRAVPREMNYYGYTFGSGTRLTVV.

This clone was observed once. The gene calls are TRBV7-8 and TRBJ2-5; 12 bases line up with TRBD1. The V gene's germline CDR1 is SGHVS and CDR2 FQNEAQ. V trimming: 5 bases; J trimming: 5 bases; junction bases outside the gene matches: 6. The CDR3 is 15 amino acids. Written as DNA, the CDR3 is TGTGCCAGCAGCAAGGGGACAGGGGGCAGGGAGACCCAGTACTTC. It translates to CASSKGTGGRETQYF.

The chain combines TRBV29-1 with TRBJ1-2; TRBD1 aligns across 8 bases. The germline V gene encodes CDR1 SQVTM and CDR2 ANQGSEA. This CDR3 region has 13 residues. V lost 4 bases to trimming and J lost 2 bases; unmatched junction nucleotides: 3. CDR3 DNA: TGCAGCGTTGGGCCAGGGGGCAACTATGGCTACACCTTC. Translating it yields CSVGPGGNYGYTF.

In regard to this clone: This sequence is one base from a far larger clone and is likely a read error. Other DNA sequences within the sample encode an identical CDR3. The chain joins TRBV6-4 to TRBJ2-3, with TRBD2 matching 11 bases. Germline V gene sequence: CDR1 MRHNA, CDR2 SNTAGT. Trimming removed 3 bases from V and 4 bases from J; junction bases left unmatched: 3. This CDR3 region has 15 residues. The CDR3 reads CASSEIAGGPDTQYF. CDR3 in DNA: TGTGCCAGCAGTGAGATAGCGGGGGGGCCAGATACGCAGTATTTT.

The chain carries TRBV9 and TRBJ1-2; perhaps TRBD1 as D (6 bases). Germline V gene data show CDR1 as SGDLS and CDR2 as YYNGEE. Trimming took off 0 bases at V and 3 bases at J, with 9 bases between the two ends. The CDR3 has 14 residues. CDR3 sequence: CASSVGGGHYGYTF. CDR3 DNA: TGTGCCAGCAGCGTAGGGGGGGGGCACTATGGCTACACCTTC.

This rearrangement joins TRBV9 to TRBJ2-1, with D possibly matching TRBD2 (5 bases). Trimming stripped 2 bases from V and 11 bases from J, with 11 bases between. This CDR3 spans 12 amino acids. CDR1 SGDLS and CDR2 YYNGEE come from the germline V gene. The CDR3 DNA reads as TGTGCCAGCAGCGTCCCTGCCGGGAAGCAGTTCTTC. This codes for CASSVPAGKQFF.

CDR3 in DNA: TGTGCCAGCAGTGAGGGACTCCTATCCTACGAGCAGTACTTC. Translating gives CASSEGLLSYEQYF. V is TRBV2 and J is TRBJ2-7, with TRBD2 as a possible D gene (6 bases). The germline CDR1 and CDR2 sequences are SNHLY and FYNNEI. V lost 3 bases and J 1 base, leaving 10 bases between the germline ends. CDR3 length: 14 residues.

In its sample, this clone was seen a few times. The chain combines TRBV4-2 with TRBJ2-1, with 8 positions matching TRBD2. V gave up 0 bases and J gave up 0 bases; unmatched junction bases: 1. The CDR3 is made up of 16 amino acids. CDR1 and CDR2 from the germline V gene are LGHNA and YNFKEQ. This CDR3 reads CASSQDAGGSYNEQFF. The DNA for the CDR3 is TGTGCCAGCAGCCAAGATGCGGGGGGCTCCTACAATGAGCAGTTCTTC.

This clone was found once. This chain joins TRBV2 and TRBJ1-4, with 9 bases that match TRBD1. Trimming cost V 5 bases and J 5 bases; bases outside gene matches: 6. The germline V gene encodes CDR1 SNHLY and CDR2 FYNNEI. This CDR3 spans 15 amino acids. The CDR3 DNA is TGTGCCAGCAGTCCGGACAGGGGTGGCAATGAAAAACTGTTTTTT. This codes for CASSPDRGGNEKLFF.

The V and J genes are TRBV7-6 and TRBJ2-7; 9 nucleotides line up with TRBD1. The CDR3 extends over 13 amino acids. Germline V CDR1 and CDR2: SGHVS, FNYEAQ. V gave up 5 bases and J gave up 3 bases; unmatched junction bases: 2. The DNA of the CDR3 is TGTGCCAGCAGCGAGACAGGGGGCTACGAGCAGTACTTC. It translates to CASSETGGYEQYF.

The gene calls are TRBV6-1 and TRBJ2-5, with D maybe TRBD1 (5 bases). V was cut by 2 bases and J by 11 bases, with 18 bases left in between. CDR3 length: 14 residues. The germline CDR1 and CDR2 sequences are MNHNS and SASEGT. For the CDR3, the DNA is TGTGCCAGCAGTGAAATTAAAGGGGCGAGGTGGCAGTACTTC. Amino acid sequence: CASSEIKGARWQYF.